A selection of T cell receptor beta chains follows, all from one sample in a study of cytomegalovirus exposure and HLA in healthy donors. Profiling relied on immunoSEQ multiplex PCR, and the TCRdb table lists in-frame clones only, not all of them. The sample holds roughly 200,000 clones; 65% to 80% are singletons and the top ten take approximately 4%. Sequences were obtained from PBMCs. Source of these receptors: a young woman in good health and CMV-seropositive. Each CDR3 is given with its conserved first and last residue. The D gene is left open where the match is weak. A row's size may be missing; if present it is once, few, many or a size class.

once | TRBJ2-2 | TRBD2 | TRBV27 | CASTSQGGGNTGELFF | TGTGCCAGCACCTCCCAGGGCGGGGGAAACACCGGGGAGCTGTTTTTT
. | TRBJ1-1 | . | TRBV2 | CASSVYGTENTEAFF | TGTGCCAGCAGTGTATATGGGACTGAGAACACTGAAGCTTTCTTT
. | TRBJ1-1 | . | TRBV10-3 | CAISESVTGNTEAFF | TGTGCCATCAGTGAGTCGGTGACAGGGAACACTGAAGCTTTCTTT
. | TRBJ2-7 | . | TRBV7-2 | CASSFRGRSSYEQYF | TGTGCCAGCAGCTTCAGGGGGAGGAGCTCCTACGAGCAGTACTTC
. | TRBJ1-3 | TRBD1 | TRBV9 | CASSVVPTGRNTIYF | TGTGCCAGCAGCGTAGTCCCGACAGGGCGAAACACCATATATTTT
once | TRBJ1-5 | . | TRBV5-6 | CASSLALERGYQPQHF | TGTGCCAGCAGCTTGGCTTTGGAACGGGGGTATCAGCCCCAGCATTTT
. | TRBJ1-3 | . | TRBV5-6 | CASSLLRVPGNTIYF | TGTGCCAGCAGCTTGCTTCGGGTTCCTGGAAACACCATATATTTT
. | TRBJ2-7 | TRBD2 | TRBV4-1 | CASSQVGGGFYEQYF | TGCGCCAGCAGCCAAGTGGGGGGGGGATTTTACGAGCAGTACTTC
few | TRBJ1-5 | . | TRBV6-1 | CASSDGLRTLGYSNQPQHF | TGTGCCAGCAGTGACGGACTCCGGACCCTTGGCTATAGCAATCAGCCCCAGCATTTT
. | TRBJ2-7 | TRBD1 | TRBV10-3 | CAISERQGRRNEQYF | TGTGCCATCAGTGAACGACAGGGGAGGAGGAACGAGCAGTACTTC
. | TRBJ2-3 | . | TRBV4-2 | CASSPGHGGTSTDTQYF | TGTGCCAGCAGCCCTGGCCACGGCGGAACTTCCACAGATACGCAGTATTTT
. | TRBJ2-5 | . | TRBV5-1 | CASSLDRVEETQYF | TGCGCCAGCAGCTTGGACAGGGTTGAGGAGACCCAGTACTTC